Following are 8 T cell receptor beta chains from one sample sequenced in a study of Graves' ophthalmopathy and Graves' hyperthyroidism. CDR3 regions of TCR beta were amplified from RNA transcripts. Amplification began with first-round RT-PCR using HTBI primers, then second-round multiplex PCR was performed. TCRdb re-analysed the multiplex PCR reads in MiXCR, keeping a single row per CDR3 protein. The sample has about 1.1 million distinct CDR3 sequences, less than 45% seen once. The sequenced material came from peripheral blood or thyroid tissue (not recorded which). The receptors stem from an adult man with Graves' hyperthyroidism.

The chain has TRBV29-1 and TRBJ1-2; a possible D gene is TRBD1 (5 bases). Per the germline V gene, CDR1 is SQVTM and CDR2 is ANQGSEA. The V end lost 4 bases, the J end lost 8 bases, and 11 bases lay between the germline ends. The CDR3 has 11 residues. CDR3 sequence reads: CSVAGTPGYTF. CDR3 DNA: TGCAGCGTTGCGGGGACGCCCGGCTACACCTTC.

This clonotype has at least ten counts. J is TRBJ1-2 and V is TRBV12-3 or TRBV12-4; 9 bases align to TRBD1. CDR3 length: 15 amino acids. V dropped 5 bases and J dropped 2; count of bases not matched to a gene: 6. Here the CDR3 reads CASSRATGGNYGYTF. In nucleotides, the CDR3 is TGTGCCAGCAGTAGGGCGACAGGGGGAAACTATGGCTACACCTTC.

This clonotype turned up a few times. The gene calls are TRBV28 and TRBJ1-2; unclear D gene. The CDR3 is made up of 14 amino acids. Trimming removed 4 bases at V and 4 bases at J, with 13 bases between. The germline V gene has CDR1 MDHEN and CDR2 SYDVKM. CDR3 nucleotides: TGTGCCAGCAGTTCAGGCGGCAGTCGCTATGGCTACACCTTC. This translates into CASSSGGSRYGYTF.

This clonotype showed up just a few times. The rearrangement uses TRBV6-2 or TRBV6-3 and TRBJ1-5, with D possibly TRBD1 on 5 matching bases. Germline V CDR1 and CDR2: MNHEY, SVGEGT. The CDR3 runs to 13 residues. CDR3 in DNA: TGTCCAACCGATCGGGGGGTGAATCAGCCCCAGCATTTT. Protein product: CPTDRGVNQPQHF.

The CDR3 loop reads CSVGLAKPRGGELFF. The CDR3 DNA is TGCAGCGTTGGACTAGCGAAACCACGGGGCGGGGAGCTGTTTTTT. This chain uses TRBV29-1 with TRBJ2-2; 8 bases line up with TRBD2. Trimming took 4 bases from V and 7 from J; bases not matched to a gene: 11. Per the germline V gene, CDR1 is SQVTM and CDR2 is ANQGSEA. This CDR3 is built from 15 residues.

The chain carries TRBV7-2 and TRBJ2-7, with 7 nucleotides matching TRBD2. V lost 6 bases, J lost 6 bases, and 11 bases stayed unmatched. Germline CDR1 SGHTA, CDR2 FQGNSA. The CDR3 length is 14 residues. The CDR3 DNA follows: TGTGCCAGCAGTTGGGGAGGGGTTCTAGGCGAGCAGTACTTC. Amino acids: CASSWGGVLGEQYF.

This chain links TRBV19 with TRBJ2-7; possibly TRBD2 for D (6 bases). With 6 bases removed from V and 0 bases from J, the gap between germline ends came to 12 bases. Germline V CDR1 and CDR2: LNHDA, SQIVND (reference sequence). The CDR3 is made up of 14 amino acids. The CDR3 loop is CASRASASSYEQYF. CDR3 coding DNA: TGTGCCAGTAGGGCTAGCGCGAGCTCCTACGAGCAGTACTTC.

The sample holds many counts of this clonotype. The chain links TRBV10-3 to TRBJ2-7; the match to TRBD2 covers 7 bases. V trimming: 8 bases; J trimming: 7 bases; junction bases outside the gene matches: 11. This CDR3 spans 13 amino acids. The germline V gene has CDR1 ENHRY and CDR2 SYGVKD. The CDR3 reads CAIGASGASEQYF. CDR3 nucleotide sequence: TGTGCCATCGGGGCTAGCGGCGCGTCGGAGCAGTACTTC.